Given below is one T cell receptor (beta chain) in context. Its antigen target is currently unknown. No base quality information exists; no much larger clone differs at one position. These data belong to a study of T-cell memory formation after mild COVID-19 (dated by TCRdb to the early 2020s). Study-level background: TCR sequence clusters from the two donors were found to be largely donor specific. In a couple of donors, T-cell clones that expanded and contracted after mild COVID-19 were followed by sequencing TCRalpha and TCRbeta repertoires longitudinally. Two young, previously healthy adult volunteers made up the cohort, one male and one female.

Beyond this particular receptor, the publication reports: From day 15 to 85, contracting clones showed balanced CD4/CD8 phenotypes, whereas a second wave of clones that expanded from day 15 to 37 leaned towards CD4+. SARS-CoV-2 specificity of the second-wave clones peaking on day 37 was not confirmed. Contracting CD4+ clones were located mainly in the CM and EM memory subsets, whereas CD8+ clones were found to be enriched in EMRA. Some responding clones were found in pre-infection memory, which suggests that pre-existing cross-reactive memory T cells took part in the SARS-CoV-2 response. The study included only a couple of mild cases, and larger cohorts that include severe cases with pre-infection samples were judged to be necessary.

CDR3 length: 15 amino acids, cysteine to phenylalanine. Of all the DNA, just the CDR3 is kept, 45 bases in frame from base 1. Deletion took 5 bases off V and 1 base off J, with a span of 15 bases between the germline ends. Ficoll-Paque density gradient centrifugation was used to isolate PBMCs. The sequencing machine was an Illumina NovaSeq 6000. TCRalpha and TCRbeta cDNA libraries were built by 5'RACE with constant-segment primers, adding sample barcodes and unique molecular identifiers. RNA was extracted from every sample with Trizol reagent. Library amplification was performed in two PCR steps, and a second sample barcode and Illumina TruSeq adapters were introduced in the second step. Libraries were sequenced on an Illumina NovaSeq with 2 x 150 bp paired-end reads. On the study's bioinformatics: Demultiplexing of reads and collapsing into UMI-guided consensus sequences were performed with migec v1.2.7. Using mixcr v2.1.11, the UMI consensuses were aligned to TRA and TRB V and J templates and assembled into clonotypes. A clonotype was counted as expanded or contracted only when both edgeR and NoisET called the clonotype significant, with the noise models trained on biological replicates. edgeR calls used a false discovery rate-adjusted p below 0.01 and a log2 fold-change threshold of 1. As an exploratory analysis of dynamics, max-normalized trajectories of the 1000 most abundant clonotypes were examined with PCA combined with hierarchical clustering. Separately sequenced CD4+ and CD8+ repertoires were used to assign the CD4 or CD8 phenotype of responding clones. TCRdb reanalyzed the raw reads on its own, using fastp at Q25 for trimming and MiXCR for clone calling, and kept in-frame beta chains. Duplicate CDR3 protein sequences are folded into a single record with the most common DNA and genes. Clone size and V and J calls follow TCRdb, not the original study. This sample has 550,000 to 700,000 distinct CDR3 sequences in its table, and 15% to 20% of those were observed once. Around 8.1% of the sample comes from the top ten.

Here the chain combines TRBV12-3 or TRBV12-4 and TRBJ2-7, with the D gene uncertain. Input material: PBMCs or a T cell subset sorted from them (not recorded which). This sequence was found in an adult woman who had mild COVID-19 (a few samples of this study predate the infection). The sample titles of this study are shuffled in the database, so cell type and time point are left out; the donor was told from shared clones. This receptor has the CDR3 CASSKTQRSSYEQYF. Here is the DNA: TGTGCCAGCAGTAAGACCCAGCGATCTTCCTACGAGCAGTACTTC.